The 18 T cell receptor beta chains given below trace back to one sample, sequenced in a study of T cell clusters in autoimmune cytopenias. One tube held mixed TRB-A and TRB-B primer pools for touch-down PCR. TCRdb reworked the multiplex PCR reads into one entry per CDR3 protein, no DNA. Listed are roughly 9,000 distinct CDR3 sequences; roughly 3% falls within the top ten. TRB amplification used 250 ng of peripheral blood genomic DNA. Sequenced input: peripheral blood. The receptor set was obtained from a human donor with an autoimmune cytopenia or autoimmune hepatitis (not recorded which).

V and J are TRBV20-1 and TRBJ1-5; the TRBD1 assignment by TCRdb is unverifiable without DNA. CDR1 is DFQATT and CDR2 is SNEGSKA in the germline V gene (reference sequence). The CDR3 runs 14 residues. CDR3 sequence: CSACGTGSSQPQHF.

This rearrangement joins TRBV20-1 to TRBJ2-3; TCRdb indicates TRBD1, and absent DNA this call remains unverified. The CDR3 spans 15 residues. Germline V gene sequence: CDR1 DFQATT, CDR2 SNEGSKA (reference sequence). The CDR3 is CSARVPWAGSDTQYF.

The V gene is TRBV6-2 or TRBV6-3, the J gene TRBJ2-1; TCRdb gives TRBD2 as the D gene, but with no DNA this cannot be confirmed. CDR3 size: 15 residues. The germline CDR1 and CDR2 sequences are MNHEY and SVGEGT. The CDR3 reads CASSYSGGSANEQFF.

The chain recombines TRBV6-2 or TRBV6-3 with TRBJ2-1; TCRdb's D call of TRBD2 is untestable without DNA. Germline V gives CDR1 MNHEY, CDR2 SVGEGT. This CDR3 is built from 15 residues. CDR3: CASCSGGTFGYEQFF.

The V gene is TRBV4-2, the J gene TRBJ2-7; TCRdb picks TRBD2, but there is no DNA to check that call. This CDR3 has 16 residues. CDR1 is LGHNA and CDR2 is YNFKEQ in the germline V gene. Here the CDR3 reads CASSQEQFVGQETQYF.

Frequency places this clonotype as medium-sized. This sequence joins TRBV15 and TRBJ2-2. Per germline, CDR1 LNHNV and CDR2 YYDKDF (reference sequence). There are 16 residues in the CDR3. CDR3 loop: CATSRDLVQPPGELFF.

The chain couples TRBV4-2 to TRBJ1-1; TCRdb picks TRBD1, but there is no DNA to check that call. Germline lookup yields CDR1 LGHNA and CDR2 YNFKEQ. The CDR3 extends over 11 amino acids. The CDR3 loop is CASSRGQKAFF.

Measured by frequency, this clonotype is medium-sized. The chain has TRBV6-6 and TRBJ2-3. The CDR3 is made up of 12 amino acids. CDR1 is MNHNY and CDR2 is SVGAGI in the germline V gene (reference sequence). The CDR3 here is CASSRNTDTQYF.

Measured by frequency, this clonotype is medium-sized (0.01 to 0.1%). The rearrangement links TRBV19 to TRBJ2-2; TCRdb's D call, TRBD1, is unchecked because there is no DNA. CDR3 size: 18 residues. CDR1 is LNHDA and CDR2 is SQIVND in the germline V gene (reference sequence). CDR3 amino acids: CASSALGTGRQNTGELFF.

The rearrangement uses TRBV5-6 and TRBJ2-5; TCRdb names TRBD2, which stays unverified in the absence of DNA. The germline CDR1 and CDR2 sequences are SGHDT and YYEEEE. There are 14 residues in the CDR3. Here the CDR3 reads CASSPPGGSETQYF.

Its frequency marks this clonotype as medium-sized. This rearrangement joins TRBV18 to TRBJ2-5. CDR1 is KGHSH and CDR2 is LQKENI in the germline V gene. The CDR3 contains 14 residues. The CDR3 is CASSPTGDQETQYF. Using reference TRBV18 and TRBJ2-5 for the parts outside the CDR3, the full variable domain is NAGVMQNPRHLVRRRGQEARLRCSPMKGHSHVYWYRQLPEEGLKFMVYLQKENIIDESGMPKERFSAEFPKEGPSILRIQQVVRGDSAAYFCASSPTGDQETQYFGPGTRLLVL.

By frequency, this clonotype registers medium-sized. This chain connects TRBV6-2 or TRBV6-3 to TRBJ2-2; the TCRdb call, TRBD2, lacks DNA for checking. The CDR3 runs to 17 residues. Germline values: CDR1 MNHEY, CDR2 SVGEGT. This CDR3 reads CASSYFAGGSGTGELFF.

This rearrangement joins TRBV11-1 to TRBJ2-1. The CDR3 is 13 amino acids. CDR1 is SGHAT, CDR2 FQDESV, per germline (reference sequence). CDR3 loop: CASTPSSYNEQFF.

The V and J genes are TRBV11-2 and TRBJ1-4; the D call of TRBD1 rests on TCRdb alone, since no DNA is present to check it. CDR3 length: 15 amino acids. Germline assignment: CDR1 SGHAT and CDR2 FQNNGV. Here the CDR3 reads CASKTPGPESEKLFF.

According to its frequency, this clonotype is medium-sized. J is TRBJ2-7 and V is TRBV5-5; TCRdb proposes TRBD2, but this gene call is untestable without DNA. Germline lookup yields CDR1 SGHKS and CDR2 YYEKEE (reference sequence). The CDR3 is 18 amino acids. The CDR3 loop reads CASSLASQAGEYPYEQYF.

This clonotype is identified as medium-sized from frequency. Here the CDR3 reads CASGATYNSPLHF. The chain uses TRBV27 and TRBJ1-6. Germline CDR1 MNHEY, CDR2 SMNVEV (reference sequence). The CDR3 is made up of 13 amino acids.

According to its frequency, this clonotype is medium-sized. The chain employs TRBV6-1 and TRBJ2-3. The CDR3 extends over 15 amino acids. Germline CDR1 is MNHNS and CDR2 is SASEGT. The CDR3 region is CASSGLFGSTDTQYF.

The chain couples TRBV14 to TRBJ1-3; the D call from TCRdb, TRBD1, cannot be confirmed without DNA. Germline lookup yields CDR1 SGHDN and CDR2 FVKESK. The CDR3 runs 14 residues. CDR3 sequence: CASSWTVSGNTIYF. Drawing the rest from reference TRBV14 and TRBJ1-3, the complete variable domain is EAGVTQFPSHSVIEKGQTVTLRCDPISGHDNLYWYRRVMGKEIKFLLHFVKESKQDESGMPNNRFLAERTGGTYSTLKVQPAELEDSGVYFCASSWTVSGNTIYFGEGSWLTVV.